The rows below give T cell receptor beta chains drawn from one sample of a study of sequential checkpoint blockade in melanoma. Clones were read by immunoSEQ multiplex PCR, and TCRdb kept only the in-frame ones, dropping some. The table includes 15,000 to 20,000 clones, over 55% detected once. The sequencing used CD8+ T cells sorted from blood (inferred from file names), collected from a patient given nivolumab and ipilimumab in sequence. The receptors originated from a human donor with melanoma. Each CDR3 is given with its conserved first and last residue. The D gene is left open where the match is weak. Not every row has a clone size; where given, it reads once, few, many or a size class.

d_call: TRBD2; v_call: TRBV28; j_call: TRBJ2-1; clone_size: .; cdr3_aa: CARGESTGTSGIGNNEQFF; cdr3_nt: TGTGCCAGGGGAGAATCGACCGGGACTAGCGGGATAGGGAACAATGAGCAGTTCTTC
d_call: .; v_call: TRBV19; j_call: TRBJ1-4; clone_size: .; cdr3_aa: CASSEADEKLFF; cdr3_nt: TGTGCCAGTAGTGAGGCGGATGAAAAACTGTTTTTT
d_call: .; v_call: TRBV9; j_call: TRBJ2-7; clone_size: .; cdr3_aa: CASSPSSGISSYEQYF; cdr3_nt: TGTGCCAGCAGCCCGTCCTCGGGGATAAGCTCCTACGAGCAGTACTTC
d_call: TRBD2; v_call: TRBV2; j_call: TRBJ2-5; clone_size: .; cdr3_aa: CASLAGGLETQYF; cdr3_nt: TGTGCCTCCCTAGCGGGGGGGCTGGAGACCCAGTACTTC
d_call: TRBD1; v_call: TRBV29-1; j_call: TRBJ1-1; clone_size: .; cdr3_aa: CSADDRGSGEAFF; cdr3_nt: TGCAGCGCTGATGACAGGGGGTCTGGTGAAGCTTTCTTT
d_call: .; v_call: TRBV7-6; j_call: TRBJ2-7; clone_size: .; cdr3_aa: CASSFGRGIHEQYF; cdr3_nt: TGTGCCAGCAGCTTCGGTCGAGGTATCCACGAGCAGTACTTC
d_call: .; v_call: TRBV10-3; j_call: TRBJ1-5; clone_size: .; cdr3_aa: CAISVGGDTNQPQHF; cdr3_nt: TGTGCCATCAGTGTGGGAGGAGACACCAATCAGCCCCAGCATTTT
d_call: TRBD1; v_call: TRBV7-9; j_call: TRBJ2-7; clone_size: .; cdr3_aa: CASSLVRDRGTYEQYF; cdr3_nt: TGTGCCAGCAGCTTAGTCCGGGACAGGGGAACCTACGAGCAGTACTTC
d_call: .; v_call: TRBV20-1; j_call: TRBJ1-2; clone_size: .; cdr3_aa: CSASYGYTF; cdr3_nt: TGCAGTGCCTCGTATGGCTACACCTTC
d_call: TRBD1; v_call: TRBV15; j_call: TRBJ1-5; clone_size: once; cdr3_aa: CATSRDPETGSEQPQHF; cdr3_nt: TGTGCCACCAGCAGAGATCCGGAGACAGGGTCGGAGCAGCCCCAGCATTTT
d_call: .; v_call: TRBV5-4; j_call: TRBJ1-2; clone_size: .; cdr3_aa: CASSLAGSDGYTF; cdr3_nt: TGTGCCAGCAGCTTGGCCGGGTCGGATGGCTACACCTTC
d_call: .; v_call: TRBV4-1; j_call: TRBJ1-1; clone_size: .; cdr3_aa: CASSQAGETEAFF; cdr3_nt: TGCGCCAGCAGCCAAGCCGGAGAAACTGAAGCTTTCTTT
d_call: TRBD1; v_call: TRBV19; j_call: TRBJ2-1; clone_size: .; cdr3_aa: CASSADRYVYNEQFF; cdr3_nt: TGTGCCAGTAGTGCGGACAGGTACGTCTACAATGAGCAGTTCTTC
d_call: .; v_call: TRBV5-1; j_call: TRBJ1-2; clone_size: .; cdr3_aa: CASSWGNQGYVAGYTF; cdr3_nt: TGCGCCAGCAGCTGGGGGAACCAGGGGTATGTAGCTGGCTACACCTTC